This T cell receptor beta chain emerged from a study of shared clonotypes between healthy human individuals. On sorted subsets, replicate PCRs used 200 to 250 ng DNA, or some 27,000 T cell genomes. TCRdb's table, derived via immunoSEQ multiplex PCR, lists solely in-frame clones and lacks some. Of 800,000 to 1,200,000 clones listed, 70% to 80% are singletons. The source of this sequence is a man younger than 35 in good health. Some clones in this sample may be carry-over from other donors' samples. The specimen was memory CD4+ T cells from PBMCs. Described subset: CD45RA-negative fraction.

The CDR3, as DNA: TGCGCCAGCAGCTTGGATACATCTTCGTTCTATGGCTACACCTTC. It is translated as CASSLDTSSFYGYTF. The chain joins TRBV5-1 to TRBJ1-2; the D is unclear. The CDR3 loop spans 15 amino acids. The germline gives CDR1 SGHRS, CDR2 YFSETQ. The germline V and J ends were trimmed by 0 bases and 4 bases, with 13 bases remaining between them.